The rows below give T cell receptor beta chains drawn from one sample of a study of blood T cell repertoires in COVID-19. This table comes from immunoSEQ multiplex PCR, and its TCRdb copy is limited to in-frame clones, with some not included. This sample has over 60,000 clones, with approximately 84% found just once. The sequenced sample consisted of peripheral blood. The receptor source for this set is a human donor in a cohort sampled during active COVID-19. Each CDR3 is given with its conserved first and last residue. Fields, in order: J gene, clone size, V gene, D gene, CDR3 protein, CDR3 DNA. The D gene is left open where the match is weak. Clone size is shown for a subset of rows, as once, few, many or a class of expanded clone.

j_call: TRBJ1-6
clone_size: .
v_call: TRBV30
d_call: .
cdr3_aa: CASTSSYNSPLHF
cdr3_nt: TGTGCCTCCACGAGCTCCTATAATTCACCCCTCCACTTT

j_call: TRBJ2-5
clone_size: once
v_call: TRBV5-1
d_call: .
cdr3_aa: CASSLESGEETQYF
cdr3_nt: TGCGCCAGCAGCTTGGAGTCAGGGGAAGAGACCCAGTACTTC

j_call: TRBJ2-1
clone_size: .
v_call: TRBV29-1
d_call: TRBD1
cdr3_aa: CSVEDPGRGRLDEQFF
cdr3_nt: TGCAGCGTTGAAGATCCGGGAAGGGGGCGCTTAGATGAGCAGTTCTTC

j_call: TRBJ2-2
clone_size: .
v_call: TRBV27
d_call: TRBD1
cdr3_aa: CASRLGGLSTGELFF
cdr3_nt: TGTGCCAGCAGATTAGGGGGCTTGAGCACCGGGGAGCTGTTTTTT

j_call: TRBJ2-7
clone_size: .
v_call: TRBV19
d_call: .
cdr3_aa: CASSVLGGTNEQYF
cdr3_nt: TGTGCCAGTAGTGTCTTGGGGGGAACAAACGAGCAGTACTTC

j_call: TRBJ2-1
clone_size: .
v_call: TRBV11-3
d_call: .
cdr3_aa: CASSSPRYNEQFF
cdr3_nt: TGTGCCAGCAGCTCCCCCCGTTACAATGAGCAGTTCTTC

j_call: TRBJ1-2
clone_size: .
v_call: TRBV7-2
d_call: TRBD1
cdr3_aa: CASSRDRITYGYTF
cdr3_nt: TGTGCCAGCAGCAGGGACAGAATAACCTATGGCTACACCTTC

j_call: TRBJ2-2
clone_size: .
v_call: TRBV28
d_call: .
cdr3_aa: CASSPWTDNTGELFF
cdr3_nt: TGTGCCAGCAGTCCGTGGACAGACAACACCGGGGAGCTGTTTTTT

j_call: TRBJ2-6
clone_size: .
v_call: TRBV6-1
d_call: .
cdr3_aa: CASSETTPGASGANVLTF
cdr3_nt: TGTGCCAGCAGTGAAACGACCCCAGGTGCCTCTGGGGCCAACGTCCTGACTTTC

j_call: TRBJ1-1
clone_size: few
v_call: TRBV5-8
d_call: .
cdr3_aa: CASSLARRSTEAFF
cdr3_nt: TGTGCCAGCAGCTTGGCCAGACGGAGCACTGAAGCTTTCTTT

j_call: TRBJ1-5
clone_size: .
v_call: TRBV7-8
d_call: .
cdr3_aa: CASSLRGNQPQHF
cdr3_nt: TGTGCCAGCAGCTTAAGGGGGAATCAGCCCCAGCATTTT

j_call: TRBJ1-4
clone_size: .
v_call: TRBV6-1
d_call: TRBD1
cdr3_aa: CASSERRTGGREKLFF
cdr3_nt: TGTGCCAGCAGTGAAAGAAGGACAGGGGGGAGGGAAAAACTGTTTTTT

j_call: TRBJ1-1
clone_size: .
v_call: TRBV3-1/TRBV3-2
d_call: .
cdr3_aa: CASSQEANTEAFF
cdr3_nt: TGTGCCAGCAGCCAAGAAGCGAACACTGAAGCTTTCTTT

j_call: TRBJ1-1
clone_size: .
v_call: TRBV9
d_call: .
cdr3_aa: CASSPQPTVNTEAFF
cdr3_nt: TGTGCCAGCAGCCCCCAACCCACGGTGAACACTGAAGCTTTCTTT

j_call: TRBJ2-7
clone_size: once
v_call: TRBV2
d_call: TRBD1
cdr3_aa: CASRAGTGLFYEQYF
cdr3_nt: TGTGCCAGCAGGGCCGGGACAGGGTTATTCTACGAGCAGTACTTC

j_call: TRBJ2-2
clone_size: .
v_call: TRBV5-1
d_call: .
cdr3_aa: CASSLRSQGVTGELFF
cdr3_nt: TGCGCCAGCAGCTTGCGGTCTCAGGGTGTAACCGGGGAGCTGTTTTTT

j_call: TRBJ1-2
clone_size: .
v_call: TRBV18
d_call: .
cdr3_aa: CASSAPDSYYGYTF
cdr3_nt: TGTGCCAGCTCAGCACCGGACAGCTACTATGGCTACACCTTC

j_call: TRBJ2-7
clone_size: .
v_call: TRBV2
d_call: TRBD2
cdr3_aa: CASRRGLAGVGEQYF
cdr3_nt: TGTGCCAGCAGGCGTGGACTAGCGGGGGTCGGCGAGCAGTACTTC

j_call: TRBJ1-3
clone_size: .
v_call: TRBV3-1/TRBV3-2
d_call: TRBD1
cdr3_aa: CASSSRDRAFGDTIYF
cdr3_nt: TGTGCCAGCAGCAGCCGGGACAGGGCGTTTGGAGACACCATATATTTT

j_call: TRBJ1-5
clone_size: .
v_call: TRBV2
d_call: .
cdr3_aa: CASSERGQSGGPQHF
cdr3_nt: TGTGCCAGCAGTGAAAGAGGACAGTCGGGCGGGCCCCAGCATTTT

j_call: TRBJ1-2
clone_size: .
v_call: TRBV12-5
d_call: TRBD1
cdr3_aa: CASGTVWGQGFGSGYTF
cdr3_nt: TGTGCTAGTGGGACTGTATGGGGACAGGGTTTTGGAAGTGGCTACACCTTC

j_call: TRBJ1-1
clone_size: once
v_call: TRBV7-2
d_call: .
cdr3_aa: CASSLQGGKGTEAFF
cdr3_nt: TGTGCCAGCAGCTTGCAGGGTGGGAAAGGGACTGAAGCTTTCTTT

j_call: TRBJ2-7
clone_size: .
v_call: TRBV6-2/TRBV6-3
d_call: .
cdr3_aa: CASSLTPEYDEQYF
cdr3_nt: TGTGCCAGCAGCCTCACCCCCGAGTACGACGAGCAGTACTTC

j_call: TRBJ1-3
clone_size: .
v_call: TRBV6-5
d_call: .
cdr3_aa: CASRWGQVGNTIYF
cdr3_nt: TGTGCCAGCAGATGGGGACAAGTCGGAAACACCATATATTTT

j_call: TRBJ1-2
clone_size: .
v_call: TRBV19
d_call: TRBD1
cdr3_aa: CASDPQGYGDGYTF
cdr3_nt: TGTGCCAGCGACCCACAGGGGTATGGGGATGGCTACACCTTC

j_call: TRBJ1-3
clone_size: .
v_call: TRBV2
d_call: .
cdr3_aa: CASSSSRDKRGNTIYF
cdr3_nt: TGTGCCAGCAGTAGCAGTCGGGACAAAAGGGGAAACACCATATATTTT

j_call: TRBJ2-5
clone_size: .
v_call: TRBV3-1/TRBV3-2
d_call: .
cdr3_aa: CASSQVMPAGIGSRETQYF
cdr3_nt: TGTGCCAGCAGCCAAGTTATGCCAGCCGGGATCGGTTCAAGGGAGACCCAGTACTTC

j_call: TRBJ2-5
clone_size: .
v_call: TRBV11-2
d_call: TRBD2
cdr3_aa: CASSQGGLAGVGGETQYF
cdr3_nt: TGTGCCAGCAGCCAGGGAGGCCTAGCGGGAGTGGGGGGGGAGACCCAGTACTTC

j_call: TRBJ1-5
clone_size: .
v_call: TRBV6-1
d_call: .
cdr3_aa: CASSDLGGIIPQHF
cdr3_nt: TGTGCCAGCAGTGATTTGGGGGGGATTATTCCCCAGCATTTT

j_call: TRBJ1-2
clone_size: .
v_call: TRBV10-1
d_call: .
cdr3_aa: CASSEGLSYGYTF
cdr3_nt: TGCGCCAGCTCCGAGGGACTGAGCTATGGCTACACCTTC

j_call: TRBJ1-2
clone_size: few
v_call: TRBV4-1
d_call: .
cdr3_aa: CASSHTAPRVGYTF
cdr3_nt: TGCGCCAGCAGCCACACTGCACCCAGGGTGGGCTACACCTTC

j_call: TRBJ2-2
clone_size: once
v_call: TRBV5-4
d_call: TRBD2
cdr3_aa: CASSSGLAGDTGELFF
cdr3_nt: TGTGCCAGCAGCTCGGGACTAGCGGGAGACACCGGGGAGCTGTTTTTT

j_call: TRBJ2-7
clone_size: once
v_call: TRBV7-9
d_call: TRBD2
cdr3_aa: CASSLGGRSSEQYF
cdr3_nt: TGTGCCAGCAGCTTGGGGGGGAGGTCGTCCGAGCAGTACTTC

j_call: TRBJ2-1
clone_size: .
v_call: TRBV19
d_call: .
cdr3_aa: CASLGPRNLEQFF
cdr3_nt: TGTGCCAGCCTTGGCCCTCGAAATTTGGAGCAGTTCTTC

j_call: TRBJ2-7
clone_size: few
v_call: TRBV20-1
d_call: .
cdr3_aa: CSASSSGEQYF
cdr3_nt: TGCAGTGCGAGCAGTTCGGGAGAGCAGTACTTC

j_call: TRBJ1-6
clone_size: .
v_call: TRBV5-6
d_call: .
cdr3_aa: CASSYPSGGSPLHF
cdr3_nt: TGTGCCAGCAGCTACCCCTCGGGTGGCTCACCCCTCCACTTT

j_call: TRBJ2-7
clone_size: .
v_call: TRBV3-1/TRBV3-2
d_call: TRBD2
cdr3_aa: CASSLPNRLAPYEQYF
cdr3_nt: TGTGCCAGCAGCCTACCCAACAGACTAGCTCCCTACGAGCAGTACTTC

j_call: TRBJ2-3
clone_size: .
v_call: TRBV10-3
d_call: .
cdr3_aa: CAINSGTNSDTQYF
cdr3_nt: TGTGCCATCAACTCGGGGACAAACTCAGATACGCAGTATTTT

j_call: TRBJ2-5
clone_size: .
v_call: TRBV9
d_call: .
cdr3_aa: CASSVGVLETQYF
cdr3_nt: TGTGCCAGCAGCGTAGGAGTTCTCGAGACCCAGTACTTC

j_call: TRBJ2-5
clone_size: medium-sized
v_call: TRBV27
d_call: TRBD1
cdr3_aa: CASSWLRDRETQYF
cdr3_nt: TGTGCCAGCAGTTGGCTCCGGGACAGGGAGACCCAGTACTTC

j_call: TRBJ2-7
clone_size: once
v_call: TRBV5-1
d_call: .
cdr3_aa: CASSLGHYYGEQYF
cdr3_nt: TGCGCCAGCAGCTTGGGCCACTACTACGGCGAGCAGTACTTC

j_call: TRBJ2-2
clone_size: .
v_call: TRBV18
d_call: TRBD2
cdr3_aa: CASSLLAGRTGELFF
cdr3_nt: TGTGCCAGCTCACTCCTAGCGGGTCGGACCGGGGAGCTGTTTTTT

j_call: TRBJ1-3
clone_size: .
v_call: TRBV6-2/TRBV6-3
d_call: TRBD1
cdr3_aa: CASTPRGGLENTIYF
cdr3_nt: TGTGCCAGCACCCCCAGAGGGGGCTTGGAAAACACCATATATTTT

j_call: TRBJ2-7
clone_size: .
v_call: TRBV5-8
d_call: .
cdr3_aa: CASSQTGLPYEQYF
cdr3_nt: TGTGCCAGCAGCCAAACCGGACTCCCCTACGAGCAGTACTTC

j_call: TRBJ2-1
clone_size: .
v_call: TRBV5-1
d_call: TRBD2
cdr3_aa: CASSSWRGARNEQFF
cdr3_nt: TGCGCCAGCAGCTCTTGGCGGGGGGCCCGGAATGAGCAGTTCTTC

j_call: TRBJ2-1
clone_size: .
v_call: TRBV3-1/TRBV3-2
d_call: .
cdr3_aa: CASSPGLEQFF
cdr3_nt: TGTGCCAGCAGCCCGGGACTCGAGCAGTTCTTC

j_call: TRBJ1-1
clone_size: .
v_call: TRBV27
d_call: TRBD1
cdr3_aa: CASSRQGAAEAFF
cdr3_nt: TGTGCCAGCAGCAGACAGGGGGCCGCTGAAGCTTTCTTT

j_call: TRBJ2-3
clone_size: .
v_call: TRBV4-2
d_call: TRBD2
cdr3_aa: CASSQEWSGEGTDTQYF
cdr3_nt: TGTGCCAGCAGCCAAGAGTGGAGCGGGGAGGGCACAGATACGCAGTATTTT

j_call: TRBJ1-6
clone_size: .
v_call: TRBV2
d_call: .
cdr3_aa: CASSEEGLRNSPLHF
cdr3_nt: TGTGCCAGCAGTGAGGAGGGATTGAGAAATTCACCCCTCCACTTT

j_call: TRBJ2-7
clone_size: once
v_call: TRBV7-2
d_call: TRBD2
cdr3_aa: CASSLGTSRSLEEQYF
cdr3_nt: TGTGCCAGCAGCTTAGGGACTAGCCGATCTCTTGAGGAGCAGTACTTC

j_call: TRBJ1-4
clone_size: .
v_call: TRBV27
d_call: TRBD1
cdr3_aa: CASSPSDREEKLFF
cdr3_nt: TGTGCCAGCAGTCCTTCGGACAGGGAGGAAAAACTGTTTTTT

j_call: TRBJ1-2
clone_size: .
v_call: TRBV5-6
d_call: .
cdr3_aa: CASSLPGGASNYGYTF
cdr3_nt: TGTGCCAGCAGCCTCCCCGGGGGGGCTTCTAACTATGGCTACACCTTC

j_call: TRBJ2-7
clone_size: .
v_call: TRBV5-1
d_call: .
cdr3_aa: CASSLEAGRLDEQYF
cdr3_nt: TGCGCCAGCAGCTTGGAGGCGGGGAGGCTGGACGAGCAGTACTTC

j_call: TRBJ2-1
clone_size: .
v_call: TRBV3-1/TRBV3-2
d_call: TRBD2
cdr3_aa: CASAFRSAGDVAEQFF
cdr3_nt: TGTGCCAGCGCCTTCAGGTCGGCGGGAGACGTCGCTGAGCAGTTCTTC

j_call: TRBJ2-2
clone_size: .
v_call: TRBV3-1/TRBV3-2
d_call: .
cdr3_aa: CASSAWEAGELFF
cdr3_nt: TGTGCCAGCAGCGCCTGGGAGGCCGGGGAGCTGTTTTTT

j_call: TRBJ2-5
clone_size: .
v_call: TRBV5-1
d_call: .
cdr3_aa: CASSSTSTAQETQYF
cdr3_nt: TGCGCCAGCAGCTCAACTTCGACAGCCCAAGAGACCCAGTACTTC

j_call: TRBJ1-2
clone_size: .
v_call: TRBV7-2
d_call: .
cdr3_aa: CASSPRGGFRGYTF
cdr3_nt: TGTGCCAGCAGCCCCAGGGGAGGGTTTAGGGGCTACACCTTC

j_call: TRBJ1-2
clone_size: .
v_call: TRBV5-1
d_call: TRBD1
cdr3_aa: CASSLPTPGQGADYGYTF
cdr3_nt: TGCGCCAGCAGCTTGCCCACTCCGGGACAGGGGGCGGACTATGGCTACACCTTC

j_call: TRBJ1-1
clone_size: .
v_call: TRBV6-6
d_call: .
cdr3_aa: CASSFDRKNTEAFF
cdr3_nt: TGTGCCAGCAGTTTTGACAGGAAGAACACTGAAGCTTTCTTT